The 27 T cell receptor beta chains in this list originate from one sample, sequenced in a study of T cells in Graves' hyperthyroidism and ophthalmopathy. The investigators amplified TCR beta CDR3 regions from RNA transcripts. HTBI primers drove first-round RT-PCR of the TCR CDR3. One entry per CDR3 protein, called by TCRdb with MiXCR from the multiplex PCR reads. The table has about 610,000 distinct CDR3 sequences, roughly 15% seen once. The sample consisted of blood. The receptors shown here come from a woman between 40 and 55 years old with Graves' ophthalmopathy.

The chain links TRBV6-2 or TRBV6-3 to TRBJ2-5; maybe TRBD2 (5 bases). The V and J ends lost 7 bases and 2 bases respectively, with 17 bases between them. Per the germline V gene, CDR1 is MNHEY and CDR2 is SVGEGT. The CDR3 runs to 15 residues. The CDR3, as DNA: TGTGCCAGCACCTTGTCGGTTGAGGGTCAAGAGACCCAGTACTTC. It codes for CASTLSVEGQETQYF.

This clonotype appeared a few times. The genes are TRBV20-1 and TRBJ2-7; 11 nucleotides match TRBD2. The CDR3 contains 16 residues. In germline, CDR1 is DFQATT, CDR2 SNEGSKA (reference sequence). V lost 4 bases to trimming and J lost 3 bases; unmatched junction nucleotides: 11. The CDR3 region is CSANRLAGTSGYEQYF. The CDR3 nucleotides are TGCAGTGCTAACCGCTTAGCCGGGACTAGCGGCTACGAGCAGTACTTC.

This clonotype was recorded at least ten times. V and J are TRBV6-5 and TRBJ2-5, with 12 bases lining up with TRBD1. The CDR3 length is 15 residues. Germline trimming cut 10 bases from V and 5 bases from J; bases unmatched to any gene: 11. CDR1 is MNHEY and CDR2 is SVGAGI in the germline V gene. Here the CDR3 DNA reads TGTGCCACCCGCATTGCGGGACAGGGGGCCGAGACCCAGTACTTC. This encodes CATRIAGQGAETQYF.

Ten or more counts support this clonotype. The V and J genes are TRBV28 and TRBJ2-7; a possible D gene is TRBD2 (7 bases). Germline V gene lookup returns CDR1 MDHEN and CDR2 SYDVKM. The CDR3 length is 14 residues. Trimming stripped 4 bases from V and 3 bases from J, with 13 bases between. DNA of the CDR3: TGTGCCAGCAGTTGGGGGGGCAGGGACTACGAGCAGTACTTC. This codes for CASSWGGRDYEQYF.

This clonotype is a singleton in its sample. The CDR3 DNA reads as TGTGCCAGCAAGAGGGGCGGGGGCAGCAATCAGCCCCAGCATTTT. Residues: CASKRGGGSNQPQHF. The chain couples TRBV28 to TRBJ1-5; a possible D gene is TRBD1 (6 bases). The CDR3 is 15 amino acids. The V gene lost 7 bases and the J gene lost 1 base, with 14 bases spanning the gap. Per the germline V gene, CDR1 is MDHEN and CDR2 is SYDVKM.

The table lists this clonotype with many counts. V is TRBV24-1 and J is TRBJ2-7; perhaps D is TRBD1 or TRBD2 (5 bases each). Germline CDR1 KGHDR, CDR2 SFDVKD. Trimming left V 9 bases short and J 1 base short, with 6 bases between. The CDR3 sequence is 11 residues long. CDR3 sequence reads: CATGTSYEQYF. Here the CDR3 DNA reads TGTGCCACCGGGACGTCCTACGAGCAGTACTTC.

This clonotype has only a few counts. The V call is TRBV29-1, the J call TRBJ2-7; the D gene is possibly TRBD1 (5 bases). This CDR3 has 14 residues. With 4 bases removed from V and 0 bases from J, the gap between germline ends came to 13 bases. Germline V gene lookup returns CDR1 SQVTM and CDR2 ANQGSEA. The CDR3 region has the DNA TGCAGCGTTGCTGTCCAGGGCGGCTCCTACGAGCAGTACTTC. It encodes CSVAVQGGSYEQYF.

This clonotype was observed at least ten times. This chain uses TRBV6-1 with TRBJ1-3; weak D call: TRBD1 (5 bases). V shed 7 bases and J shed 0 bases, with 16 bases lying between them. The CDR3 is 16 amino acids. Germline CDR1 is MNHNS and CDR2 is SASEGT. CDR3 nucleotides: TGTGCCAGCACTCCGTTCCAGGGTGCCTCTGGAAACACCATATATTTT. It is translated as CASTPFQGASGNTIYF.

This clonotype was counted many times. V is TRBV5-6 and J is TRBJ2-7, with D possibly TRBD2 on 6 matching bases. The CDR3 loop spans 13 amino acids. CDR1 is SGHDT, CDR2 YYEEEE, per germline. The germline V and J ends were trimmed by 3 bases and 5 bases, with 12 bases remaining between them. This CDR3 is CASSSEGVHEQYF. The DNA for the CDR3 is TGTGCCAGCAGCTCGGAGGGAGTGCACGAGCAGTACTTC.

The sample holds many counts of this clonotype. V usage is TRBV20-1 and J usage is TRBJ1-1, with TRBD1 identical over 8 bases. With V trimmed by 0 bases and J by 6 bases, 9 bases remained unmatched. Germline loops: CDR1 DFQATT, CDR2 SNEGSKA (reference sequence). The CDR3 is 15 amino acids. The DNA of the CDR3 is TGCAGTGCTAGAGACCCGGACAGGGAGGGGCCTGAAGCTTTCTTT. This translates into CSARDPDREGPEAFF.

The chain recombines TRBV29-1 with TRBJ2-5; D unclear. The CDR3 contains 13 residues. Germline V gives CDR1 SQVTM, CDR2 ANQGSEA. V lost 4 bases, J lost 2 bases, and 11 bases lay in between. This CDR3 reads CSVAGIGQETQYF. The DNA for the CDR3 is TGCAGCGTTGCTGGGATCGGTCAAGAGACCCAGTACTTC.

To note about this clonotype: Being one base from a much bigger clone, this may be a read error. This chain connects TRBV6-2 or TRBV6-3 to TRBJ1-1; the D gene is possibly TRBD1 (6 bases). This CDR3 has 18 amino acids. In germline, CDR1 is MNHEY, CDR2 SVGEGT. In DNA, the CDR3 is TGTGCCAGCAGTTTAACCGGACAGACCGAGAAATTTAACACTGAAGCTCTCTTT. Protein sequence: CASSLTGQTEKFNTEALF.

This clonotype was detected ten times or more. V and J are TRBV24-1 and TRBJ1-5; D remains unclear. CDR1 and CDR2 from the germline V gene are KGHDR and SFDVKD. CDR3 size: 13 residues. Trimming cost V 5 bases and J 8 bases, with 12 bases left between them. As DNA, the CDR3 is TGTGCCACCAGTGCTTCCTTGATTGAGCCCCAGCATTTT. This translates into CATSASLIEPQHF.

This clonotype was detected a few times. This chain joins TRBV19 and TRBJ2-7; 7 bases map to TRBD1. This CDR3 spans 15 amino acids. Per germline, CDR1 LNHDA and CDR2 SQIVND (reference sequence). With V trimmed by 4 bases and J by 5 bases, 11 bases remained unmatched. The DNA of the CDR3 is TGTGCCAGTAGTACCTCGACAGGGTGGTTCGACGAGCAGTACTTC. Translation: CASSTSTGWFDEQYF.

This clonotype was detected only a few times. The rearrangement uses TRBV15 and TRBJ1-3; maybe TRBD1 (5 bases). CDR3 length equals 14 residues. Germline loops: CDR1 LNHNV, CDR2 YYDKDF (reference sequence). Trimming took 0 bases from V and 4 from J, leaving 7 bases between them. CDR3 bases: TGTGCCACCAGCAGAGAAGCAGGGGGAAACACCATATATTTT. This encodes CATSREAGGNTIYF. Based on the CDR3 plus reference TRBV15 and TRBJ1-3, the full variable domain is DAMVIQNPRYQVTQFGKPVTLSCSQTLNHNVMYWYQQKSSQAPKLLFHYYDKDFNNEADTPDNFQSRRPNTSFCFLDIRSPGLGDTAMYLCATSREAGGNTIYFGEGSWLTVV.

There are a few counts of this clonotype. The chain uses TRBV6-1 and TRBJ1-2, with a possible D match to TRBD1 (6 bases). Per the germline V gene, CDR1 is MNHNS and CDR2 is SASEGT. This CDR3 region has 13 residues. Here the CDR3 DNA reads TGTTCCGCCGGGGGCCGAGGGAACTATGGCTACACCTTC. It encodes CSAGGRGNYGYTF.

This clonotype was recorded at least ten times. This chain links TRBV9 with TRBJ2-5; D gene uncertain. Germline V lookup: CDR1 SGDLS, CDR2 YYNGEE. Trimming left V 1 base short and J 2 bases short, with 12 bases between. The CDR3 totals 15 residues. The CDR3 region has the DNA TGTGCCAGCAGCGTAAGCCCCGCGGCACAAGAGACCCAGTACTTC. It encodes CASSVSPAAQETQYF.

This clonotype was recorded a few times. V and J are TRBV3-1 and TRBJ2-5; D not certain. CDR3 length: 12 residues. Trimming pared 3 bases from V and 4 bases from J, leaving 6 bases between. From germline, CDR1 is LGHDT and CDR2 YNNKEL (reference sequence). The CDR3 reads CASSHLTETQYF. The DNA of the CDR3 is TGTGCCAGCAGCCACTTGACAGAGACCCAGTACTTC.

This clonotype appeared many times. This chain joins TRBV9 and TRBJ2-7; no clear D. Germline V gene data show CDR1 as SGDLS and CDR2 as YYNGEE. CDR3 length: 14 residues. Trimming pared 0 bases from V and 0 bases from J, leaving 7 bases between. The CDR3 DNA reads as TGTGCCAGCAGCGTAGAGAGTTTCTCCTACGAGCAGTACTTC. Translation gives CASSVESFSYEQYF.

Many counts were recorded for this clonotype. The rearrangement joins TRBV19 to TRBJ2-7, with 11 nucleotides matching TRBD1. With V trimmed by 4 bases and J by 7 bases, 6 bases remained unmatched. This CDR3 contains 14 residues. CDR1 and CDR2 (germline): LNHDA, SQIVND (reference sequence). DNA for the CDR3: TGTGCCAGTAGTACGGGACAGGGGGTTGGGGAGCAGTACTTC. Translation: CASSTGQGVGEQYF.

J is TRBJ1-1 and V is TRBV12-3 or TRBV12-4; the match to TRBD1 covers 8 bases. The CDR3 has 15 amino acids. V trimming: 2 bases; J trimming: 7 bases; junction bases outside the gene matches: 9. CDR3 in amino acids: CASSLQGAVNGEAFF. CDR3 DNA: TGTGCCAGCAGTTTACAGGGGGCAGTTAACGGTGAAGCTTTCTTT.

This clonotype turned up a few times. The chain joins TRBV30 to TRBJ2-7; a weak D match, TRBD2 (6 bases). Between the trimmed V and J ends, which lost 3 bases and 5 bases, there was a span of 8 bases. Germline lookup yields CDR1 GTSNPN and CDR2 SVGIG (reference sequence). There are 11 residues in the CDR3. The CDR3 loop is CAWSWGDEQYF. The CDR3 DNA sequence: TGTGCCTGGAGCTGGGGGGACGAGCAGTACTTC.

This clonotype was found a few times. The rearrangement links TRBV5-1 to TRBJ1-1; D remains ambiguous. Germline V gene lookup returns CDR1 SGHRS and CDR2 YFSETQ. Trimming removed 2 bases at V and 7 bases at J, with 9 bases between. The CDR3 is 12 amino acids. The CDR3 bases are TGCGCCAGCAGCTTCCTCGGGGATGAAGCTTTCTTT. This encodes CASSFLGDEAFF.

This clonotype has a count of ten or more. The chain couples TRBV24-1 to TRBJ2-7, with D uncertain. Germline CDR1 reads KGHDR; CDR2 reads SFDVKD. The CDR3 loop spans 15 amino acids. Trimming pared 3 bases from V and 2 bases from J, leaving 13 bases between. The CDR3 coding sequence is TGTGCCACCAGTGATCCATCCGGAAACCCCTACGAGCAGTACTTC. This translates into CATSDPSGNPYEQYF.

This clonotype came up many times. CDR3 DNA: TGTGCCAGCAGCTTACAGGGATTAGGCTATGGCTACACCTTC. The encoded protein is CASSLQGLGYGYTF. The V call is TRBV11-2, the J call TRBJ1-2, with a tentative D call TRBD1 (5 bases). The germline V and J ends were trimmed by 2 bases and 4 bases, with 11 bases remaining between them. CDR3 length equals 14 residues. Germline V gene sequence: CDR1 SGHAT, CDR2 FQNNGV. Combining the CDR3 with reference TRBV11-2 and TRBJ1-2 gives the whole variable domain EAGVAQSPRYKIIEKRQSVAFWCNPISGHATLYWYQQILGQGPKLLIQFQNNGVVDDSQLPKDRFSAERLKGVDSTLKIQPAKLEDSAVYLCASSLQGLGYGYTFGSGTRLTVV.

A few counts support this clonotype. This sequence joins TRBV7-9 and TRBJ2-7, with TRBD2 matching over 8 bases. V was pared by 5 bases and J by 4 bases, with 10 bases of the junction left unmatched. This CDR3 spans 15 amino acids. Germline V gene lookup returns CDR1 SEHNR and CDR2 FQNEAQ (reference sequence). The CDR3 loop is CASSKGSGKGYEQYF. The CDR3 bases are TGTGCCAGCAGCAAGGGTAGCGGGAAAGGGTACGAGCAGTACTTC. Full variable domain (outside the CDR3, taken from reference TRBV7-9 and TRBJ2-7): DTGVSQNPRHKITKRGQNVTFRCDPISEHNRLYWYRQTLGQGPEFLTYFQNEAQLEKSRLLSDRFSAERPKGSFSTLEIQRTEQGDSAMYLCASSKGSGKGYEQYFGPGTRLTVT.

This clonotype was counted at least ten times. V gene TRBV30 combines with J gene TRBJ2-7; D remains unclear. The CDR3 covers 11 residues. Trimming shortened V by 2 bases and J by 2 bases, and 4 bases separated the two germline ends. The germline V gene encodes CDR1 GTSNPN and CDR2 SVGIG (reference sequence). The CDR3 DNA reads as TGTGCCTGGAGTATAGCCTACGAGCAGTACTTC. It specifies CAWSIAYEQYF.